The 8 T cell receptor beta chains below come from one sample, sequenced in a study of post-analysis software for immune sequencing data. Study-wide findings and caveats: About five TRBV segments were more frequent in patients than controls; TRBV5-6, TRBV5-1 and TRBV20-1 belonged to this group.

These TCRs are of unknown antigen specificity. The authors incorporated unique molecular identifiers into the TCR beta cDNA libraries. Each CDR3 protein is one row after TCRdb ran MiXCR on the PCR reads. The table shows hundreds of thousands of distinct CDR3 sequences, with 30% occurring only once. The sequenced material came from blood. The receptor source for this set is a girl between 10 and 17 years old with multiple sclerosis.

The V and J genes are TRBV9 and TRBJ2-3; 9 bases are a match to TRBD1. V shed 3 bases and J 1 base; nucleotides not matched to a gene: 3. Germline assignment: CDR1 SGDLS and CDR2 YYNGEE. The CDR3 runs 15 residues. The CDR3 region is CASSGRTGGTDTQYF. The CDR3 coding sequence is TGTGCCAGCAGCGGAAGGACAGGGGGCACAGATACGCAGTATTTT.

The V gene is TRBV7-9, the J gene TRBJ1-4, with a possible D match to TRBD1 (5 bases). The germline CDR1 and CDR2 sequences are SEHNR and FQNEAQ (reference sequence). This CDR3 has 19 residues. Trimming took off 3 bases at V and 2 bases at J, with 22 bases between the two ends. The CDR3 sequence is CASSFHRDGLVWTNEKLFF. Here the CDR3 DNA reads TGTGCCAGCAGCTTTCACCGGGACGGCCTCGTTTGGACTAATGAAAAACTGTTTTTT.

This rearrangement joins TRBV3-1 to TRBJ1-1; TRBD1 matches at 7 bases. J gave up 2 bases and V 0 bases, and 9 bases lay outside the gene matches. The CDR3 is 17 residues long. Germline V gene lookup returns CDR1 LGHDT and CDR2 YNNKEL (reference sequence). The CDR3 DNA reads as TGTGCCAGCAGCCAAGACGGGTACAGGGGCCCTAACACTGAAGCTTTCTTT. Translated, it gives CASSQDGYRGPNTEAFF.

To note about this clonotype: A much larger clone lies one base from this, so it may be a read error. The chain combines TRBV5-1 with TRBJ2-1; D uncertain. The germline CDR1 and CDR2 sequences are SGHRS and YFSETQ. The CDR3 is made up of 13 amino acids. The chain's CDR3 is CASSPRLDNGQFF. CDR3 nucleotide sequence: TGCGCCAGCAGCCCACGGCTAGACAATGGGCAGTTCTTC.

The chain links TRBV20-1 to TRBJ2-5; 11 nucleotides agree with TRBD2. Trimming cost V 4 bases and J 1 base; bases outside gene matches: 2. The CDR3 consists of 14 residues. Germline assignment: CDR1 DFQATT and CDR2 SNEGSKA (reference sequence). The CDR3 bases are TGCAGTGCTAACCTAGCGGGGGGCCAAGAGACCCAGTACTTC. Protein: CSANLAGGQETQYF.

This clonotype was seen more than once but under ten times. This rearrangement joins TRBV7-9 to TRBJ2-1, with 10 bases aligning to TRBD2. Germline lookup yields CDR1 SEHNR and CDR2 FQNEAQ (reference sequence). This CDR3 has 20 amino acids. The trim removed 6 bases at V and 8 bases at J, leaving 25 bases unmatched. For the CDR3, the DNA is TGTGCCAGCAGGACACCCGGGACTAGCGAGGAACCTAGCACTCTGTATGAGCAGTTCTTC. Translated, it gives CASRTPGTSEEPSTLYEQFF.

This clonotype has at least ten counts. The V gene is TRBV7-2, the J gene TRBJ2-7; a weak D match, TRBD2 (5 bases). V lost 1 base and J lost 2, with 9 bases in between. CDR3 length: 14 amino acids. CDR1 and CDR2 (germline): SGHTA, FQGNSA. The CDR3 DNA is TGTGCCAGCAGCTTAGGGACGGGAACCTACGAGCAGTACTTC. This codes for CASSLGTGTYEQYF.

With respect to this clonotype: The junction does not match germline at one end; this may be a read error. V and J are TRBV29-1 and TRBJ2-5; D may match TRBD1 or TRBD2 (5 bases each). Germline V gene sequence: CDR1 SQVTM, CDR2 ANQGSEA. The CDR3 covers 12 residues. This chain's CDR3 is CSAYWDQEAQYF. The CDR3 DNA is TGCAGCGCTTACTGGGACCAAGAGGCCCAGTACTTC.